This TCR beta chain is drawn from a study of shared clonotypes between healthy human individuals. CD4+ cells were split into CD45RA+ naive and CD45RA-negative memory subsets. V was cut by 7 bases and J by 4 bases, with 14 bases left in between. Per the germline V gene, CDR1 is MDHEN and CDR2 is SYDVKM. CDR3 length: 13 amino acids. Profiled with immunoSEQ multiplex PCR; TCRdb holds only in-frame clones, not every one. Seen here are about 2.4 million clones, approximately 93% observed once, and the top ten hold around 0.37%. The TCR originated in a man in his late teens or twenties in good health. Some clones in this sample may be carry-over from other donors' samples. The V call is TRBV28, the J call TRBJ2-7, with D unclear. Sequences were obtained from naive CD4+ T cells from PBMCs. Indicated subset: CD45RA+ positively selected. CDR3 bases: TGTGCCAGCACTGACCTAGGGATTTACGAGCAGTACTTC. It encodes CASTDLGIYEQYF.